This entry lists 20 T cell receptor beta chains sequenced from one sample in a study of spatial heterogeneity in lung cancer. Time point given: sample taken at primary tumor resection. TCRdb re-derived calls from the 5' RACE reads in MiXCR, one entry per CDR3 protein. The data show over 50,000 distinct CDR3 sequences, nearly 6.5% seen once. The sequencing here drew on PBMCs, taken at surgery. The receptor set was obtained from a female donor with early-stage non-small cell lung cancer.

The chain joins TRBV7-8 to TRBJ2-1, with 9 bases aligning to TRBD2. V trimming: 2 bases; J trimming: 6 bases; junction bases outside the gene matches: 5. The CDR3 is 15 amino acids. Germline lookup yields CDR1 SGHVS and CDR2 FQNEAQ. The CDR3 DNA follows: TGTGCCAGCAGCTTAAATCTAGCGGGGCTCAATGAGCAGTTCTTC. Translating gives CASSLNLAGLNEQFF.

The sample holds many counts of this clonotype. The chain couples TRBV9 to TRBJ2-6; D is unclear. V lost 0 bases and J lost 4, with 14 bases in between. The CDR3 is 17 residues long. Germline assignment: CDR1 SGDLS and CDR2 YYNGEE. CDR3 residues: CASSVAPMGSGANVLTF. For the CDR3, the DNA is TGTGCCAGCAGCGTAGCTCCTATGGGGTCCGGGGCCAACGTCCTGACTTTC.

This clonotype was counted many times. This chain uses TRBV4-2 with TRBJ1-1; no firm D call. The CDR3 sequence is 13 residues long. Germline loops: CDR1 LGHNA, CDR2 YNFKEQ. The ends were cut back, 4 bases at V and 5 bases at J, with 11 bases in the middle. The CDR3 DNA follows: TGTGCCAGCAGCCCCCTCGAATGGACTGAAGCTTTCTTT. Encoded protein: CASSPLEWTEAFF.

A few counts support this clonotype. The J gene is TRBJ2-6, the V gene TRBV6-1, with unresolved D. V shed 8 bases and J shed 2 bases, with 7 bases lying between them. The CDR3 is 13 amino acids. Germline CDR1 and CDR2: MNHNS and SASEGT. CDR3 region: CASRAAGANVLTF. CDR3 nucleotides: TGTGCCAGCCGGGCAGCTGGGGCCAACGTCCTGACTTTC.

A few counts support this clonotype. The chain employs TRBV7-2 and TRBJ2-5; no firm D call. The germline V and J ends were trimmed by 5 bases and 4 bases, with 8 bases remaining between them. In germline, CDR1 is SGHTA, CDR2 FQGNSA. CDR3 size: 12 residues. The CDR3 reads CASSRPPETQYF. The DNA for the CDR3 is TGTGCCAGCAGCCGTCCGCCAGAGACCCAGTACTTC.

In this sample, this clonotype turned up many times. This rearrangement joins TRBV20-1 to TRBJ2-1, with 9 bases aligning to TRBD1. There are 15 residues in the CDR3. Trimming removed 2 bases from V and 5 bases from J; junction bases left unmatched: 7. Germline assignment: CDR1 DFQATT and CDR2 SNEGSKA (reference sequence). CDR3 protein: CSARLPGTGNNEQFF. CDR3 coding DNA: TGCAGTGCTAGACTCCCCGGGACAGGGAACAATGAGCAGTTCTTC.

This clonotype was seen ten or more times. J is TRBJ2-5 and V is TRBV2; D may be TRBD2 (6 bases). Trimming took off 1 base at V and 12 bases at J, with 12 bases between the two ends. CDR3 size: 12 residues. The V gene's germline CDR1 is SNHLY and CDR2 FYNNEI. The CDR3: CASSEDSGAEYF. CDR3 in DNA: TGTGCCAGCAGTGAAGATAGCGGCGCGGAGTACTTC.

J is TRBJ2-1 and V is TRBV10-3; D ambiguous. Deletions cut 4 bases from V and 5 bases from J, with 12 bases between. The CDR3 is made up of 14 amino acids. CDR1 ENHRY and CDR2 SYGVKD come from the germline V gene. CDR3: CAISVGQENNEQFF. The CDR3 DNA reads as TGTGCCATCAGTGTTGGGCAGGAGAACAATGAGCAGTTCTTC.

This clonotype showed up just a few times. The chain couples TRBV24-1 to TRBJ2-1, with 7 bases identical to TRBD2. V shed 9 bases and J 0 bases; nucleotides not matched to a gene: 13. CDR3 size: 17 residues. Germline assignment: CDR1 KGHDR and CDR2 SFDVKD. The CDR3 loop is CATSSGEGLNSYNEQFF. CDR3 sequence (DNA): TGTGCCACCTCGTCGGGGGAGGGCTTAAACTCCTACAATGAGCAGTTCTTC.

This clonotype was recorded at least ten times. The chain couples TRBV29-1 to TRBJ2-3, with D uncertain. The V and J ends lost 2 bases and 4 bases respectively, with 16 bases between them. There are 15 residues in the CDR3. Per the germline V gene, CDR1 is SQVTM and CDR2 is ANQGSEA. The CDR3 DNA sequence: TGCAGCGTTGAACCCCCTCTCCGTCACGCAGATACGCAGTATTTT. This codes for CSVEPPLRHADTQYF.

The table lists this clonotype with many counts. J is TRBJ2-5 and V is TRBV4-1, with 12 bases aligning to TRBD2. CDR3 length: 16 amino acids. Germline V gene data show CDR1 as MGHRA and CDR2 as YSYEKL. V shed 4 bases and J 4 bases; nucleotides not matched to a gene: 7. The CDR3 bases are TGCGCCAGCAGCCGAAGGACTAGCGGGGTATCAGAGACCCAGTACTTC. This encodes CASSRRTSGVSETQYF.

In its sample, this clonotype was seen many times. This chain connects TRBV5-1 to TRBJ1-1, with D perhaps TRBD1 (6 bases). In germline, CDR1 is SGHRS, CDR2 YFSETQ. Trimming took 3 bases from V and 1 from J, leaving 10 bases between them. The CDR3 extends over 14 amino acids. The DNA for the CDR3 is TGCGCCAGCAGCTCGGGGGCGGAGAACACTGAAGCTTTCTTT. Translated, it gives CASSSGAENTEAFF.

This clonotype was recorded a few times. The V and J genes are TRBV20-1 and TRBJ2-7; TRBD1 matches at 8 bases. Germline CDR1 reads DFQATT; CDR2 reads SNEGSKA (reference sequence). V trimming: 6 bases; J trimming: 3 bases; junction bases outside the gene matches: 10. The CDR3 is 14 amino acids. CDR3: CSADKTTGGYEQYF. CDR3 coding DNA: TGCAGTGCCGATAAGACCACAGGGGGCTACGAGCAGTACTTC.

This clonotype was recorded at least ten times. This chain links TRBV7-2 with TRBJ2-1; TRBD2 matches at 12 bases. There are 16 residues in the CDR3. CDR1 is SGHTA, CDR2 FQGNSA, per germline. The trim removed 6 bases at V and 4 bases at J, leaving 7 bases unmatched. The DNA of the CDR3 is TGTGCCAGCAGTCGTACGACTAGCGGGGGATACAATGAGCAGTTCTTC. Its protein is CASSRTTSGGYNEQFF.

The table lists this clonotype with many counts. The rearrangement joins TRBV20-1 to TRBJ1-1, with D possibly being TRBD1 (6 bases). V gave up 1 base and J gave up 2 bases, with 14 bases separating them. This CDR3 has 15 residues. Germline V gene data show CDR1 as DFQATT and CDR2 as SNEGSKA (reference sequence). In DNA form, the CDR3 reads TGCAGTGCTAGAGCTGGGGGGGCCGTCAACACTGAAGCTTTCTTT. Translated, it gives CSARAGGAVNTEAFF.

This clonotype was seen repeatedly, ten times or more. The chain is built from TRBV3-1 and TRBJ2-7; D unresolved. This CDR3 spans 13 amino acids. Germline loops: CDR1 LGHDT, CDR2 YNNKEL (reference sequence). V lost 1 base to trimming and J lost 3 bases, with 7 bases between them. The CDR3 region is CASSQGINYEQYV. CDR3 bases: TGTGCCAGCAGCCAAGGAATTAACTACGAGCAGTACGTC.

The sample holds a few counts of this clonotype. The J gene is TRBJ1-2, the V gene TRBV12-5; TRBD1 aligns across 7 bases. V gave up 6 bases and J gave up 4 bases; unmatched junction bases: 5. The CDR3 covers 13 residues. CDR1 and CDR2 (germline): LGHNT, FRNRAP. The CDR3 nucleotides read TGTGCTAGTGGATCGGGACAGCCCTATGGCTACACCTTC. Translated, it gives CASGSGQPYGYTF. The full variable domain, completed using reference TRBV12-5 and TRBJ1-2, is DARVTQTPRHKVTEMGQEVTMRCQPILGHNTVFWYRQTMMQGLELLAYFRNRAPLDDSGMPKDRFSAEMPDATLATLKIQPSEPRDSAVYFCASGSGQPYGYTFGSGTRLTVV.

This clonotype appeared many times. J is TRBJ2-7 and V is TRBV4-2, with TRBD2 identical over 7 bases. This CDR3 spans 14 amino acids. The germline V gene has CDR1 LGHNA and CDR2 YNFKEQ. Trimming cost V 0 bases and J 6 bases; bases outside gene matches: 5. The CDR3 nucleotides read TGTGCCAGCAGCCAAGACCGGACTAGTTCCGAGCAGTACTTC. Amino acid sequence: CASSQDRTSSEQYF.

This chain joins TRBV18 and TRBJ2-5; D is unclear. This CDR3 is built from 15 residues. Germline CDR1 is KGHSH and CDR2 is LQKENI. V gave up 4 bases and J gave up 2 bases, with 14 bases separating them. The CDR3 region is CASSRSPGTQETQYF. Here the CDR3 DNA reads TGTGCCAGCTCACGTTCACCAGGAACACAAGAGACCCAGTACTTC.

This clonotype was counted at least ten times. The chain combines TRBV7-3 with TRBJ2-2; D not certain. CDR3 length equals 14 residues. Deletions cut 5 bases from V and 4 bases from J, with 11 bases between. Germline V gene sequence: CDR1 SGHTA, CDR2 FQGTGA. For the CDR3, the DNA is TGTGCCAGCAGCCCCTCCGGTGGCACCGGGGAGCTGTTTTTT. Translated, it gives CASSPSGGTGELFF.